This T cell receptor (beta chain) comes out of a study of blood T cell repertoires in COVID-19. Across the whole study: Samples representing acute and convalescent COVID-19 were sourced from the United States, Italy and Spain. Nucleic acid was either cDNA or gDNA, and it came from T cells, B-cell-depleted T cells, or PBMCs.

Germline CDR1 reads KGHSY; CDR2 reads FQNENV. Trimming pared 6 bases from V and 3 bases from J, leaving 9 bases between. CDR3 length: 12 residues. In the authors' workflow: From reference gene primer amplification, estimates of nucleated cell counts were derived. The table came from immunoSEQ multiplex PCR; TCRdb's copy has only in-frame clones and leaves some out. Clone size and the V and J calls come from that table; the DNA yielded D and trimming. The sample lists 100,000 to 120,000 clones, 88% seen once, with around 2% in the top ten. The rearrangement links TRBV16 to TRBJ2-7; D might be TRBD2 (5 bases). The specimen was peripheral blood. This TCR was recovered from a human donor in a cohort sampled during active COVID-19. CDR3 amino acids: CASSAGVYEQYF. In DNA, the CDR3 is TGTGCCAGCAGTGCGGGTGTCTACGAGCAGTACTTC.